The present T cell receptor (beta chain) was sequenced within a study of T cell responses to AZD1222 COVID-19 vaccine (dated by TCRdb to the early 2020s). Regarding the complete study: AZD1222 recipients given second doses at about 4 weeks or at about 12 weeks were pooled, since spike-specific TCR depth and breadth were not found to differ between the two schedules. TCR sequencing was performed for 230 to 250 trial participants, of whom roughly 200 were given two doses of AZD1222 and approximately 26 were given two doses of MenACWY control vaccine. Trial participants were enrolled by age into subgroups of 18-55, 56-69 and 70-plus years, and about 150, 27 and 61 TCR-sequenced participants, respectively, were included in these subgroups.

The CDR3 regions of human TCRbeta chains were analyzed by immunosequencing. As for the authors' bioinformatics: Repertoire TCRs were matched against a reference library of SARS-CoV-2-specific TCRs generated with the MIRA antigen-specificity platform. Breadth was defined as the fraction of unique TCRs that were SARS-CoV-2-associated, and depth was defined as the fraction of total T cells that were SARS-CoV-2-associated. Using the MIRA data, every spike-specific TCR was mapped to the spike region that the TCR reacted to and assigned to either a CD4 or a CD8 class. Log10-transformed breadth and depth values were compared by one-way ANOVA with Sidak's multiple comparisons tests. In its TCRdb copy, this immuneACCESS table keeps in-frame sequences only and misses some clones. Where compared with another copy, unresolved V genes explain less than half of these, and the others have no known cause. For V, J and clone size, that table is used; D and trimming come from the DNA. This sample is represented by about 170,000 clones; approximately 95% of them were singletons. About 3.9% of the sample goes to the ten largest clones.

Study-wide conclusions, independent of this receptor: The 56-69-year group was small, and its depth increase did not reach significance, likely because of low power. After two AZD1222 doses, both the breadth and the depth of spike-specific TCRs were significantly higher than at day 0 and than in MenACWY recipients. Epitopes outside the regions mutated in the B.1.351 and B.1.1.7 variants were reportedly recognized by nearly half of the unique spike-specific TCRs. Participants were mostly white British, with more females than males. The authors suggested clonal diversity may have been underestimated. No day 14 peak-response samples were available, so repertoires were characterized only after the peak T cell response. CD4 TCRs associated with the vaccine covered the entire spike protein, and the dominant responses were in regions 160-218 and 743-854. Conclusions about previously exposed vaccinees are limited, since just a handful of AZD1222 recipients were seropositive for SARS-CoV-2 at baseline.

The CDR3 runs 14 amino acids, cysteine and phenylalanine included. The CDR3 DNA has 42 bases and is translated from base 1. Ends trimmed: V by 4 bases, J by 8 bases; bases unmatched to a gene: 11. The germline V gene provides CDR1 SQVTM and CDR2 ANQGSEA. Turning to this clone: No antigen is known for it. Base qualities are not recorded, but no much larger clone differs from it by a single base.

Per the publication, the time point label means: baseline before first vaccination. The vaccinee samples were drawn from two UK trials, COV001 and COV002, one of which was a single-blind randomized controlled phase 2/3 trial testing AZD1222 (ChAdOx1 nCoV-19) in healthy adults. Trial participant PBMC samples were collected at day 0 and day 28 after the second dose for TCRbeta chain sequencing. The clonotype was recovered from an adult in good health. The V and J segments used are TRBV29-1 and TRBJ1-2; 9 junctional bases match TRBD1. The sequenced sample was peripheral blood, obtained on day 0 of AZD1222 vaccination. In nucleotide form, the sequence is TGCAGCGTTGTCGACCCGGACAGGGGTTTGGGCTACACCTTC. It translates to CSVVDPDRGLGYTF.